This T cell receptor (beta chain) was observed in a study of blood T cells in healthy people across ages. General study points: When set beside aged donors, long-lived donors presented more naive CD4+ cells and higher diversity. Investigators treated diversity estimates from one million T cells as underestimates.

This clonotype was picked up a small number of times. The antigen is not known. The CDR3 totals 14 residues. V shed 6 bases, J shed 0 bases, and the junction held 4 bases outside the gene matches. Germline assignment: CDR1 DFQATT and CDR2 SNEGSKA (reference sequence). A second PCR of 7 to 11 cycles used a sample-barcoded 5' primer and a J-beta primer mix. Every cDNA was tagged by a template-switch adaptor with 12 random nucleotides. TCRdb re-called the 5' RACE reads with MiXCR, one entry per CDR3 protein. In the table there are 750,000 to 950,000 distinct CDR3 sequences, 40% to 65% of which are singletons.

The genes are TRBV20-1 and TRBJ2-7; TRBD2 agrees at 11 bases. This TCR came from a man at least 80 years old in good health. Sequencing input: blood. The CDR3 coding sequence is TGCAGTGCAGCGACTAGCGGGAACTCCTACGAGCAGTACTTC. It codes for CSAATSGNSYEQYF.